This TCR beta chain was recorded in a study of Graves' ophthalmopathy and Graves' hyperthyroidism. TCR beta CDR3 regions were amplified from RNA transcripts. A first-round RT-PCR used HTBI primers, followed by a second-round multiplex PCR. One entry per CDR3 protein results from TCRdb running MiXCR on the multiplex PCR reads. The sample has 650,000 to 800,000 distinct CDR3 sequences; under 50% are singletons. In regard to this clonotype: The germline gene is not matched at one end of the junction; a read error may be the cause.

Germline V gene lookup returns CDR1 SQVTM and CDR2 ANQGSEA. The CDR3 length is 11 residues. The TCR was taken from an adult man with Graves' ophthalmopathy. Sequenced sample: peripheral blood. This chain uses TRBV29-1 with TRBJ2-5; maybe TRBD2 (6 bases). The CDR3 spells CSDGPRETQHF. As DNA, the CDR3 is TGCAGCGATGGCCCTCGGGAGACCCAGCACTTC.